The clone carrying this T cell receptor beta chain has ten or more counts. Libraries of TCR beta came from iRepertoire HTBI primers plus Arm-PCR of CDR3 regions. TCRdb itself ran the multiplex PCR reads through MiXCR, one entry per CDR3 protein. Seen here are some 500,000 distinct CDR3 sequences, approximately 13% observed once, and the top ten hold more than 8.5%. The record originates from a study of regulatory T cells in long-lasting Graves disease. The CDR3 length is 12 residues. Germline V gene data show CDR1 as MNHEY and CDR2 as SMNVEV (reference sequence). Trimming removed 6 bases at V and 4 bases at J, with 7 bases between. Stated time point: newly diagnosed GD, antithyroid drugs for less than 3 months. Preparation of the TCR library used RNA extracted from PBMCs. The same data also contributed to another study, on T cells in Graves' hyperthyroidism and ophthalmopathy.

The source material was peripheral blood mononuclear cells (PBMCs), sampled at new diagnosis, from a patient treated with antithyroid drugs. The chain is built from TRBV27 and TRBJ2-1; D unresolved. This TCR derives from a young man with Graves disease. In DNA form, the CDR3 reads TGTGCCAGCAGCAACATGTACAATGAGCAGTTCTTC. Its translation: CASSNMYNEQFF.